This TCR beta chain was sequenced in a study of T-cell memory formation after mild COVID-19. It was 5'RACE with constant-segment primers that produced the TCR alpha and TCR beta cDNA libraries, which carried sample barcodes and UMIs. TCRdb re-analysed the 5' RACE reads in MiXCR, keeping a single row per CDR3 protein. The profile covers some 68,000 distinct CDR3 sequences, with 16% appearing a single time and 30% to 35% taken by the ten largest. With respect to this clonotype: Its antigen is unidentified.

Overall study findings and caveats: Among clones contracting day 15 to 85, CD4/CD8 was balanced, whereas later expanders leaned CD4+. Detection of some responders pre-infection suggested pre-existing cross-reactive memory T cells participated.

The V end was cut by 3 bases, the J end by 4 bases, with 14 bases between. The CDR3 spans 15 residues. CDR1 and CDR2 from the germline V gene are KGHDR and SFDVKD. This sequence was found in an adult woman who had mild COVID-19 (a few samples of this study predate the infection). Cell type and time point are not known. The sequencing sample was made of PBMCs or a T cell subset sorted from them (not recorded which). The V gene is TRBV24-1, the J gene TRBJ2-5; possibly TRBD1 for D (6 bases). CDR3 bases: TGTGCCACCAGTGATACAACAGGGTTCCCAGAGACCCAGTACTTC. Encoded protein: CATSDTTGFPETQYF.